These 30 T cell receptor beta chains came from one sample sequenced in a study of T cells in Graves' hyperthyroidism and ophthalmopathy. Amplified TCR beta CDR3 regions came from RNA transcripts. When the TCR CDR3 underwent first-round RT-PCR, the HTBI primer set was used. TCRdb ran MiXCR on the multiplex PCR reads and lists one entry per CDR3 protein. Here the sample spans around 620,000 distinct CDR3 sequences, roughly 16% being singletons. Sample: blood. All receptors come from a young woman with Graves' hyperthyroidism.

The chain is built from TRBV6-1 and TRBJ2-1, with 7 bases aligning to TRBD1. The CDR3 totals 14 residues. Germline values: CDR1 MNHNS, CDR2 SASEGT. Losses at the gene ends were 7 bases for V and 1 base for J; bases not matched to a gene: 4. The CDR3: CASTRQGSYNEQFF. CDR3 coding DNA: TGTGCCAGCACCCGACAGGGTTCCTACAATGAGCAGTTCTTC.

This clonotype has a handful of counts. The chain uses TRBV7-9 and TRBJ2-1; no clear D gene. The CDR3 runs 11 residues. Germline CDR1 reads SEHNR; CDR2 reads FQNEAQ (reference sequence). Trimming removed 8 bases at V and 14 bases at J, with 16 bases between. CDR3 bases: TGTGCCAGCGCATTGGGTGATGGGGAGTTCTTC. This translates into CASALGDGEFF.

This clonotype came up many times. This sequence joins TRBV30 and TRBJ1-1; D is possibly TRBD1 (5 bases). V gave up 3 bases and J gave up 4 bases, with 24 bases separating them. Germline V gene sequence: CDR1 GTSNPN, CDR2 SVGIG (reference sequence). This CDR3 comprises 17 residues. For the CDR3, the DNA is TGTGCCTGGAGGCAAAAGGGGATCGCGTCGGGGGGCACTGAAGCTTTCTTT. Protein product: CAWRQKGIASGGTEAFF.

The chain is built from TRBV10-3 and TRBJ2-1, with TRBD2 matching 9 bases. Germline V gene sequence: CDR1 ENHRY, CDR2 SYGVKD. V was clipped by 0 bases and J by 9 bases; unmatched bases: 6. CDR3 length equals 15 residues. CDR3 DNA sequence: TGTGCCATCAGTGAGTCTGCCAGCGGGAGGCTTGAGCAGTTCTTC. It translates to CAISESASGRLEQFF.

This clonotype was counted many times. V usage is TRBV3-1 and J usage is TRBJ2-7, with D tentatively TRBD1 (5 bases). Germline CDR1 reads LGHDT; CDR2 reads YNNKEL (reference sequence). Trimming pared 5 bases from V and 3 bases from J, leaving 14 bases between. This CDR3 is 14 amino acids long. CDR3 region: CASSVQGIYYEQYF. The CDR3 region has the DNA TGTGCCAGCAGCGTTCAGGGAATCTACTACGAGCAGTACTTC.

The J gene is TRBJ2-2, the V gene TRBV20-1; no definite D call. The CDR3 loop spans 15 amino acids. The V end was cut by 0 bases, the J end by 6 bases, with 14 bases between. Germline assignment: CDR1 DFQATT and CDR2 SNEGSKA (reference sequence). CDR3 protein: CSARDHAGGAGELFF. The CDR3 nucleotides are TGCAGTGCTAGAGATCATGCAGGTGGGGCCGGGGAGCTGTTTTTT.

This clonotype was seen more than once but under ten times. V gene TRBV14 combines with J gene TRBJ2-1; 9 positions agree with TRBD1. Germline V gene data show CDR1 as SGHDN and CDR2 as FVKESK. This CDR3 region has 17 residues. With 3 bases clipped from V and 9 bases from J, the junction kept 15 bases outside the gene matches. The CDR3 here is CASSQPSSRTGVAEQFF. The CDR3 DNA reads TGTGCCAGCAGCCAGCCCAGTTCTAGGACAGGGGTCGCTGAGCAGTTCTTC.

This clonotype showed up many times. J is TRBJ2-1 and V is TRBV5-1; tentative D call: TRBD2 (6 bases). The CDR3 has 16 residues. Germline-derived CDR1 and CDR2 are SGHRS and YFSETQ. The V gene lost 4 bases and the J gene lost 1 base, with 15 bases spanning the gap. CDR3 loop: CASSTSGSTSYNEQFF. CDR3 bases: TGCGCCAGCAGCACTTCCGGGAGTACATCCTACAATGAGCAGTTCTTC. Full variable domain (rest looked up from reference TRBV5-1 and TRBJ2-1): KAGVTQTPRYLIKTRGQQVTLSCSPISGHRSVSWYQQTPGQGLQFLFEYFSETQRNKGNFPGRFSGRQFSNSRSEMNVSTLELGDSALYLCASSTSGSTSYNEQFFGPGTRLTVL.

A few counts support this clonotype. The rearrangement joins TRBV4-1 to TRBJ1-2; no definite D call. The V end lost 1 base, the J end lost 8 bases, and 11 bases lay between the germline ends. CDR1 and CDR2 from the germline V gene are MGHRA and YSYEKL. There are 13 residues in the CDR3. The CDR3 sequence is CASSQVVRAGYTF. The DNA for the CDR3 is TGCGCCAGCAGCCAAGTAGTGCGGGCGGGCTACACCTTC.

This clonotype was counted many times. V is TRBV30 and J is TRBJ2-3; 8 bases line up with TRBD2. J gave up 3 bases and V 1 base, and 9 bases lay outside the gene matches. The CDR3 extends over 16 amino acids. CDR1 is GTSNPN and CDR2 is SVGIG in the germline V gene (reference sequence). The DNA for the CDR3 is TGTGCCTGGAGTGGACTTAGCGGGGCAACAACAGATACGCAGTATTTT. Protein sequence: CAWSGLSGATTDTQYF.

Ten or more counts support this clonotype. V usage is TRBV28 and J usage is TRBJ1-5; 7 bases are a match to TRBD1. The CDR3 spans 14 residues. The germline CDR1 and CDR2 sequences are MDHEN and SYDVKM. V gave up 6 bases and J gave up 7 bases; unmatched junction bases: 9. The chain's CDR3 is CASRFLNRGQPQHF. CDR3 nucleotide sequence: TGTGCCAGCAGGTTTCTAAACAGGGGCCAGCCCCAGCATTTT.

In its sample, this clonotype was seen a few times. The V gene is TRBV7-2, the J gene TRBJ2-1; 10 nucleotides match TRBD1. This CDR3 comprises 15 residues. Germline V gene lookup returns CDR1 SGHTA and CDR2 FQGNSA. Trimming removed 5 bases from V and 3 bases from J; junction bases left unmatched: 4. The CDR3 is CASSRGTGVYNEQFF. CDR3 nucleotide sequence: TGTGCCAGCAGCCGCGGGACAGGGGTCTACAATGAGCAGTTCTTC.

This clonotype was found many times. This chain joins TRBV11-2 and TRBJ1-5; D uncertain. The CDR3 spans 13 residues. Trimming removed 5 bases at V and 6 bases at J, with 11 bases between. Germline V CDR1 and CDR2: SGHAT, FQNNGV. CDR3 loop: CASSRSGTQPQHF. CDR3 coding DNA: TGTGCCAGCAGCAGGTCGGGTACTCAGCCCCAGCATTTT.

On this clonotype itself: A junction boundary mismatches the germline segment, possibly from a read error. V and J are TRBV29-1 and TRBJ2-1, with a possible D match to TRBD2 (6 bases). Germline V CDR1 and CDR2: SQVTM, ANQGSEA. This CDR3 has 11 amino acids. DNA of the CDR3: TGCAGCGCCGGGACTGGGAATGTGCAGTTCTTC. This encodes CSAGTGNVQFF.

This chain links TRBV9 with TRBJ2-4; 11 bases match TRBD2. V was pared by 4 bases and J by 5 bases, with 8 bases of the junction left unmatched. The germline gives CDR1 SGDLS, CDR2 YYNGEE. The CDR3 covers 16 residues. CDR3 DNA: TGTGCCAGCAGCCCTACTAGCGGGAGAAATGAAAACATTCAGTACTTC. Protein sequence: CASSPTSGRNENIQYF.

There are a few counts of this clonotype. This chain connects TRBV7-2 to TRBJ1-2, with TRBD1 matching 9 bases. The CDR3 is made up of 17 amino acids. Trimming cost V 3 bases and J 2 bases; bases outside gene matches: 10. Germline V lookup: CDR1 SGHTA, CDR2 FQGNSA. CDR3 coding DNA: TGTGCCAGCAGCTTCGGGACAGGGAAGAGGAGAAACTATGGCTACACCTTC. Its translation: CASSFGTGKRRNYGYTF.

The chain carries TRBV3-1 and TRBJ2-7, with D uncertain. This CDR3 comprises 14 residues. Germline CDR1 reads LGHDT; CDR2 reads YNNKEL (reference sequence). V lost 1 base and J 2 bases, leaving 9 bases between the germline ends. DNA of the CDR3: TGTGCCAGCAGCCAAGTGGCCGGAACCTACGAGCAGTACTTC. Protein: CASSQVAGTYEQYF.

This clonotype showed up many times. The rearrangement uses TRBV27 and TRBJ2-5; tentatively, D is TRBD1 (6 bases). V was cut by 4 bases and J by 4 bases, with 10 bases left in between. The length of the CDR3 is 13 residues. The germline V gene encodes CDR1 MNHEY and CDR2 SMNVEV (reference sequence). Written as DNA, the CDR3 is TGTGCCAGCAGTTCTCAGACAGGAGAGACCCAGTACTTC. Encoded protein: CASSSQTGETQYF.

This clonotype was seen ten or more times. CDR3 region: CASRMPAGDNEQFF. As DNA, the CDR3 is TGTGCCAGCAGGATGCCAGCGGGGGACAATGAGCAGTTCTTC. The chain links TRBV28 to TRBJ2-1; 8 positions agree with TRBD2. The CDR3 has 14 amino acids. From germline, CDR1 is MDHEN and CDR2 SYDVKM. V shed 6 bases and J 5 bases; nucleotides not matched to a gene: 6. The full variable domain, in which reference TRBV28 and TRBJ2-1 provide the parts outside the CDR3, is DVKVTQSSRYLVKRTGEKVFLECVQDMDHENMFWYRQDPGLGLRLIYFSYDVKMKEKGDIPEGYSVSREKKERFSLILESASTNQTSMYLCASRMPAGDNEQFFGPGTRLTVL.

Ten or more counts support this clonotype. V usage is TRBV29-1 and J usage is TRBJ2-7; tentative D call: TRBD1 (5 bases). The V end lost 4 bases, the J end lost 5 bases, and 24 bases lay between the germline ends. Per the germline V gene, CDR1 is SQVTM and CDR2 is ANQGSEA. The CDR3 is 16 residues long. The CDR3 here is CSVGPSTAQGGDEQYF. The CDR3 coding sequence is TGCAGCGTTGGACCAAGTACCGCTCAGGGTGGTGACGAGCAGTACTTC.

This clonotype was seen at least ten times. V is TRBV12-3 or TRBV12-4 and J is TRBJ1-3; D might be TRBD1 (6 bases). V dropped 2 bases and J dropped 8 bases, with 13 bases sitting between them. The length of the CDR3 is 14 residues. The DNA for the CDR3 is TGTGCCAGCAGTTTAATGGGGGCTATGGACACCATATATTTT. Its protein product is CASSLMGAMDTIYF.

This clonotype showed up many times. The chain recombines TRBV12-3 or TRBV12-4 with TRBJ1-1, with D unclear. Trimming cost V 5 bases and J 1 base, with 8 bases left between them. The CDR3 totals 13 residues. In DNA form, the CDR3 reads TGTGCCAGCAGTATAACACAGAACACTGAAGCTTTCTTT. The encoded protein is CASSITQNTEAFF.

J is TRBJ2-5 and V is TRBV7-3; D unclear. Germline values: CDR1 SGHTA, CDR2 FQGTGA. The CDR3 length is 14 residues. V gave up 2 bases and J gave up 3 bases, with 10 bases separating them. CDR3 sequence: CASSLVGREETQYF. The CDR3 coding sequence is TGTGCCAGCAGCTTAGTTGGCAGAGAAGAGACCCAGTACTTC.

This clonotype was seen repeatedly, ten times or more. The chain links TRBV6-2 or TRBV6-3 to TRBJ2-2; the match to TRBD2 covers 8 bases. The CDR3 loop spans 15 amino acids. The V segment lost 2 bases and the J segment 3 bases; nucleotides outside the gene matches: 2. Germline V gene data show CDR1 as MNHEY and CDR2 as SVGEGT. As DNA, the CDR3 is TGTGCCAGCAGTTACAGTAGCGGGGACACCGGGGAGCTGTTTTTT. Amino acids: CASSYSSGDTGELFF.

This clonotype was observed many times. This rearrangement joins TRBV11-2 to TRBJ1-1; tentative D call: TRBD1 (5 bases). V lost 4 bases and J 2 bases, leaving 23 bases between the germline ends. The V gene's germline CDR1 is SGHAT and CDR2 FQNNGV. The CDR3 is made up of 18 amino acids. The CDR3 is CASSSLLQGPPTNTEAFF. The CDR3 coding sequence is TGTGCCAGCAGCTCTCTCCTGCAGGGCCCCCCCACCAACACTGAAGCTTTCTTT. The full variable domain, in which reference TRBV11-2 and TRBJ1-1 provide the parts outside the CDR3, is EAGVAQSPRYKIIEKRQSVAFWCNPISGHATLYWYQQILGQGPKLLIQFQNNGVVDDSQLPKDRFSAERLKGVDSTLKIQPAKLEDSAVYLCASSSLLQGPPTNTEAFFGQGTRLTVV.

This clonotype was seen ten or more times. The V gene is TRBV11-3, the J gene TRBJ2-7, with 11 bases that match TRBD2. The germline gives CDR1 SGHNT, CDR2 YENEEA. The CDR3 consists of 15 residues. V lost 3 bases, J lost 0 bases, and 1 base stayed unmatched. The CDR3 nucleotides are TGTGCCAGCAGCTTTACTAGCGGGAGCTCCTACGAGCAGTACTTC. This sequence encodes CASSFTSGSSYEQYF.

Ten or more counts support this clonotype. This chain connects TRBV6-1 to TRBJ2-1; 11 bases match TRBD1. Trimming took 5 bases from V and 5 from J; bases not matched to a gene: 5. The CDR3 sequence is 15 residues long. In germline, CDR1 is MNHNS, CDR2 SASEGT. The CDR3 sequence is CASSSGTGGHNEQFF. The CDR3 DNA is TGTGCCAGCAGTTCCGGGACAGGGGGTCACAATGAGCAGTTCTTC.

This clonotype was observed many times. V usage is TRBV18 and J usage is TRBJ1-5; D might be TRBD1 (6 bases). In germline, CDR1 is KGHSH, CDR2 LQKENI. The CDR3 sequence is 14 residues long. Trimming shortened V by 1 base and J by 8 bases, and 12 bases separated the two germline ends. The CDR3 nucleotides read TGTGCCAGCTCACCACGTACAGGGTATGAGCCCCAGCATTTT. Its protein is CASSPRTGYEPQHF.

This clonotype was seen many times. This chain connects TRBV6-1 to TRBJ1-2, with 9 bases that match TRBD1. Germline lookup yields CDR1 MNHNS and CDR2 SASEGT. The CDR3 totals 16 residues. V shed 5 bases and J 5 bases; nucleotides not matched to a gene: 12. The CDR3 DNA is TGTGCCAGCAGTTACCTATACACCGGGACAGGGTATGGCTACACCTTC. This gives the protein CASSYLYTGTGYGYTF.

This clonotype has more than one count but fewer than ten. The chain links TRBV7-8 to TRBJ2-7; no clear D. V lost 1 base and J lost 5, with 15 bases in between. The CDR3 contains 15 residues. Germline lookup yields CDR1 SGHVS and CDR2 FQNEAQ. The CDR3 bases are TGTGCCAGCAGCTTAGTCTCCGGGCCTGGGAACGAGCAGTACTTC. As protein: CASSLVSGPGNEQYF.